This T cell receptor (beta chain) was sequenced in a study of T cell responses to AZD1222 COVID-19 vaccine. Notes on the study in general: Distributed over spike, vaccine-associated CD4 TCRs predominated at 160-218 and 743-854. The sample set comprised mostly white British donors with more females, and clonal diversity was possibly underestimated.

Germline values: CDR1 MNHEY, CDR2 SVGAGI. Trimming took 7 bases from V and 0 from J, leaving 12 bases between them. This CDR3 has 15 amino acids. TCRdb keeps only in-frame clones here, not all; method: immunoSEQ multiplex PCR. The sample gives approximately 81,000 clones, just over 90% of which show up once; roughly 4.5% is in the top ten. A note on this clone: Its target is not known.

This TCR derives from an adult in good health. The genes are TRBV6-5 and TRBJ2-2; D is undetermined. Source: peripheral blood, taken on day 0 of MenACWY control vaccination. The CDR3 is CASITGPANTGELFF. Written as DNA, the CDR3 is TGTGCCAGCATTACCGGACCTGCGAACACCGGGGAGCTGTTTTTT.